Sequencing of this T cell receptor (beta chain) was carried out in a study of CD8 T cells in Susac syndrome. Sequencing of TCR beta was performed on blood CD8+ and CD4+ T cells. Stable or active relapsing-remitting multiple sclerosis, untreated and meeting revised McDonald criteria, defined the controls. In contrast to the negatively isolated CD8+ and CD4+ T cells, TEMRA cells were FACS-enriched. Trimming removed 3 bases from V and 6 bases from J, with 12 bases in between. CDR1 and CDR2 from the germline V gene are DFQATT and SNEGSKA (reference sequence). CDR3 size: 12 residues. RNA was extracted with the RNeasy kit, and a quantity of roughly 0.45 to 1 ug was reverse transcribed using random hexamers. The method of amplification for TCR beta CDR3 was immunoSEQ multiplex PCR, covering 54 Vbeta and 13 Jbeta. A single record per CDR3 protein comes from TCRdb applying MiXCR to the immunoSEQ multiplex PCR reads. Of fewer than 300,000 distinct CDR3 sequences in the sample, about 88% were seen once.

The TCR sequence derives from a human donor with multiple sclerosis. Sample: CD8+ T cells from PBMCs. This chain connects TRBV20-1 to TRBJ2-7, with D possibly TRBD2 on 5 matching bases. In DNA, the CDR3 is TGCAGTGCTAGTCCCGACTATATCGAGCAGTACTTC. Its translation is CSASPDYIEQYF.